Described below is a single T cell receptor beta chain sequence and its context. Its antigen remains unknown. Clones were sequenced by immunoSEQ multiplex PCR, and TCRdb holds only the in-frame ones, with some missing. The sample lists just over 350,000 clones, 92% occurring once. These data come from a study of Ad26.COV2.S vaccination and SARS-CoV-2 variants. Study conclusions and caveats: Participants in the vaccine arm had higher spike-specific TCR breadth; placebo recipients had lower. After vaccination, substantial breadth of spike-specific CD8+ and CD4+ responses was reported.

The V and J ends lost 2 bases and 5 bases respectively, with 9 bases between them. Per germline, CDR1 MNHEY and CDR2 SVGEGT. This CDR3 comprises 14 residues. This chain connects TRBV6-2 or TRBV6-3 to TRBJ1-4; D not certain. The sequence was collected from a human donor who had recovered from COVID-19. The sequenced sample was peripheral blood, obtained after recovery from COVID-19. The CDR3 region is CASSYQLPNEKLFF. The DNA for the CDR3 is TGTGCCAGCAGTTACCAGCTTCCAAATGAAAAACTGTTTTTT.